Described below is a single T cell receptor (beta chain) sequence and its context. No antigen is known for it. TCRdb used MiXCR to reprocess the RT-PCR reads, holding one entry per CDR3 protein. The repertoire holds fewer than 650,000 distinct CDR3 sequences, with over 10% as singletons. These data belong to a study of response to subunit inactivated influenza vaccine. General study results and limits: The authors proposed limited new T cell recruitment per seasonal influenza vaccination.

The CDR3 is made up of 13 amino acids. Germline V gene data show CDR1 as DFQATT and CDR2 as SNEGSKA (reference sequence). Deletions cut 1 base from V and 2 bases from J, with 8 bases between. Sequenced here: PBMCs from blood, sampled roughly 47 days after vaccination. The chain is built from TRBV20-1 and TRBJ2-5; no definite D call. This TCR came from a man aged 45-60 years who received an inactivated influenza vaccine. The DNA for the CDR3 is TGCAGTGCTAGAGGCAGCAAACAAGAGACCCAGTACTTC. Encoded protein: CSARGSKQETQYF.